The 2 T cell receptor beta chains given below trace back to one sample, sequenced in a study of monozygotic twins with inflammatory bowel disease. TCRdb re-analyzed the 5' RACE reads; it lists each CDR3 protein once, without DNA. The table for this sample gives around 150,000 distinct CDR3 sequences. The sequenced material came from blood. The source is a human donor with ulcerative colitis or Crohn's disease, or a healthy co-twin of an affected twin (not recorded which).

V and J are TRBV15 and TRBJ1-2. Germline values: CDR1 LNHNV, CDR2 YYDKDF (reference sequence). The CDR3 spans 13 residues. The CDR3 protein is CATSRASYESLLF.

The V gene is TRBV4-1, the J gene TRBJ2-7; TCRdb proposes TRBD1, but this gene call is untestable without DNA. The CDR3 runs to 15 residues. Germline V gene lookup returns CDR1 MGHRA and CDR2 YSYEKL. CDR3 region: CASSHPQRGVYEQYF.